Listed below are T cell receptor beta chains from one sample, sequenced in a study of cytomegalovirus exposure and HLA in healthy donors. The protocol was immunoSEQ multiplex PCR, while the TCRdb copy is restricted to in-frame clones and leaves out a portion. In the table there are some 140,000 clones, 65% to 90% of which are singletons. Specimen: PBMCs. The source of these receptors is a man aged 18 to 35 in good health and CMV-seropositive. Both conserved end residues are part of each CDR3. The D gene is left open where the match is weak. Not every row has a clone size; where given, it reads once, few, many or a size class.

j_gene: TRBJ2-7; d_gene: NA; abundance: NA; v_gene: TRBV5-6; CDR3nt: TGTGCCAGCAGCGACGACAGGCTGAGCTCCTACGAGCAGTACTTC; CDR3aa: CASSDDRLSSYEQYF
j_gene: TRBJ2-1; d_gene: TRBD2; abundance: NA; v_gene: TRBV7-3; CDR3nt: TGTGCCAGCAGTTCTAGCGGGAGGGCCTTTGAGCAGTTCTTC; CDR3aa: CASSSSGRAFEQFF
j_gene: TRBJ1-5; d_gene: TRBD1; abundance: NA; v_gene: TRBV2; CDR3nt: TGTGCCAGCAGCGAGCAGGGGGCCCAGCATTTT; CDR3aa: CASSEQGAQHF
j_gene: TRBJ1-2; d_gene: NA; abundance: NA; v_gene: TRBV7-9; CDR3nt: TGTGCCAGCAGCGTATTACAGGGTAACTATGGCTACACCTTC; CDR3aa: CASSVLQGNYGYTF
j_gene: TRBJ2-5; d_gene: NA; abundance: NA; v_gene: TRBV25-1; CDR3nt: TGTGCCAGCAGTGAGGCCCCTGGACAGAGCCAAGAGACCCAGTACTTC; CDR3aa: CASSEAPGQSQETQYF
j_gene: TRBJ1-5; d_gene: NA; abundance: few; v_gene: TRBV4-3; CDR3nt: TGCGCCAGCCTCCTTCCAGGTTTCAATCAGCCCCAGCATTTT; CDR3aa: CASLLPGFNQPQHF
j_gene: TRBJ2-2; d_gene: TRBD2; abundance: NA; v_gene: TRBV7-2; CDR3nt: TGTGCCAGCAGCCGACTAGCGGGACCGGGGACCGGGGAGCTGTTTTTT; CDR3aa: CASSRLAGPGTGELFF
j_gene: TRBJ1-1; d_gene: TRBD1; abundance: NA; v_gene: TRBV29-1; CDR3nt: TGCAGCGTTGGCGGGACAGGTACGCCTGAAGCTTTCTTT; CDR3aa: CSVGGTGTPEAFF
j_gene: TRBJ2-2; d_gene: NA; abundance: NA; v_gene: TRBV7-2; CDR3nt: TGTGCCAGCAGCTTAGTTAAGGTTACAGTCACCGGGGAGCTGTTTTTT; CDR3aa: CASSLVKVTVTGELFF
j_gene: TRBJ2-3; d_gene: TRBD2; abundance: few; v_gene: TRBV11-3; CDR3nt: TGTGCCAGCAGGCCTACTAGCGGGGGGTTAGATACGCAGTATTTT; CDR3aa: CASRPTSGGLDTQYF
j_gene: TRBJ1-5; d_gene: TRBD1; abundance: NA; v_gene: TRBV6-5; CDR3nt: TGTGCCAGCAGTTTCGGGACAGGGAGGACTCAGCCCCAGCATTTT; CDR3aa: CASSFGTGRTQPQHF
j_gene: TRBJ2-7; d_gene: NA; abundance: NA; v_gene: TRBV6-6; CDR3nt: TGTGCCAGCAGTTACTCTGGTTCAGTCGAGCAGTACTTC; CDR3aa: CASSYSGSVEQYF
j_gene: TRBJ1-2; d_gene: NA; abundance: NA; v_gene: TRBV4-3; CDR3nt: TGCGCCAGCAGCCAACTATGGCAGGATGCCTATGGCTACACCTTC; CDR3aa: CASSQLWQDAYGYTF
j_gene: TRBJ1-1; d_gene: NA; abundance: NA; v_gene: TRBV6-5; CDR3nt: TGTGCCAGCACCGACTTGCGGGGTAGGACTGAAGCTTTCTTT; CDR3aa: CASTDLRGRTEAFF
j_gene: TRBJ1-1; d_gene: NA; abundance: NA; v_gene: TRBV4-2; CDR3nt: TGTGCCAGCAGCCAAGCTCCCAACACTGAAGCTTTCTTT; CDR3aa: CASSQAPNTEAFF